This TCR beta chain emerged from a study of PD-1 blockade in classical Hodgkin lymphoma (dated by TCRdb to the early 2020s). Background for the entire study: Nivolumab dosing was 3 mg/kg intravenously every 2 weeks, continuing until either disease progression or unacceptable toxicity. To define a peripheral blood immune signature of response to PD-1 blockade in classical Hodgkin lymphoma, the study combined TCR beta sequencing with CyTOF.

In the germline V gene, CDR1 corresponds to MDHEN and CDR2 to SYDVKM. V drops 5 bases and J drops 8 bases, leaving 18 bases in between. The CDR3 runs 14 amino acids, cysteine and phenylalanine included. Of all the DNA, just the CDR3 is kept, 42 bases in frame from base 1. What the research found in general, with its limitations: The study was restricted to a single clinical trial cohort, and the causes of repertoire differences, possibly disease activity or prior therapy, were left undefined. CD4+ but not CD8+ TCR diversity rose significantly by C4D1 (p=0.0027 vs p=0.16), most apparent in complete responders (p=0.02). Lower diversity was seen in patients whose nivolumab began less than 1 year after ASCT, and these patients were left out of later analyses so that immune reconstitution would not confound the results. Trial patients with a complete response had baseline diversity similar to that of newly diagnosed patients, while partial responders and progressors had significantly lower diversity. Newly diagnosed patients were reported to have lower baseline TCR diversity than healthy donors, and relapsed/refractory patients were reported to have lower baseline TCR diversity still.

The Qiagen DNeasy kit was used to extract genomic DNA both from unsorted PBMCs and from the negatively selected CD4+ and CD8+ fractions. Using primers that anneal to V and J segments, immunoSEQ multiplex PCR amplified the TCR beta CDR3 regions. A synthetic immune receptor repertoire was used to minimize amplification bias, and any remaining bias was removed computationally after sequencing. Per the original workflow: Repertoire diversity was quantified as the Shannon entropy index using custom Python scripts. Unsorted, CD4+ and CD8+ repertoires were analyzed separately, except in combined analyses where CD4+ and CD8+ sequences were merged in silico. A clone counted as expanded when the clone's frequency after treatment rose at least 2-fold relative to C1D1, and clones undetected at baseline were given a pseudocount of 0.5. Clones with 0 or 1 copy at C1D1 were defined as singleton clones, while clones with 2 or more copies were defined as non-singleton clones. Clones expanded in unsorted samples were labelled as CD4+, CD8+ or unknown by matching protein sequences in sorted samples from the same patient. Wilcoxon tests were applied to paired samples to test diversity changes from C1D1 to C4D1. Not all clones reach the TCRdb copy of this immuneACCESS table, which keeps in-frame sequences only. Checked studies attribute under half of the gap to unresolved V genes and leave the rest unexplained. V and J calls plus clone size are reproduced from that table; the DNA served to infer D and trimming. This sample lists tens of thousands of clones; about 72% were detected once. The ten largest clones represent about 3% of the sample.

As concerns this clone: The specificity of this receptor is unknown. There are no base qualities to consult, and no much larger clone falls within one base.

Interpreted using the paper, the time point label stands for: cycle 1 day 1 (C1D1), immediately before nivolumab initiation. Every trial patient had relapsed following autologous stem cell transplantation, and prior brentuximab vedotin exposure was what differed among cohorts A, B and C. A total of over 55 patients with relapsed/refractory classical Hodgkin lymphoma made up the trial cohort, and each patient's best overall response was complete response, partial response or progressive disease. In the multi-cohort phase II CheckMate 205 trial, trial patients received single-agent nivolumab. An independent review committee assessed best overall response by applying the 2007 International Working Group response criteria. PBMCs from the trial were collected at three points: immediately before nivolumab initiation (C1D1), and during therapy at cycle 2 day 1 and cycle 4 day 1. Peripheral blood was collected in 8 mL Vacutainer Cell Preparation Tubes, from which PBMCs were isolated by centrifugation and then cryopreserved.

This receptor chain uses TRBV28 and TRBJ1-2; the D region possibly corresponds to TRBD1 (5 bases align). The receptor comes from a human donor with classical Hodgkin lymphoma. Source: peripheral blood mononuclear cells (PBMCs), taken at baseline. The CDR3 protein sequence reads: CASSLGGGVGGYTF. The DNA is TGTGCCAGCAGTCTCGGGGGTGGAGTAGGCGGCTACACCTTC.